This T cell receptor beta chain was found in a study of shared clonotypes between healthy human individuals. Background on the study: Three CD4 naive, three CD4 memory, two CD8 naive and one CD8 memory plate were used per donor.

Assay used: immunoSEQ multiplex PCR; TCRdb lists only in-frame clones, some missing. In the table there are roughly 760,000 clones, roughly 70% of which are singletons. Study-wide points: The study sampled only blood, and tissue repertoires likely differ. Compared with memory subsets, naive subsets generally had larger estimated richness. Rarefaction curves obtained for sorted subsets showed sequencing incomplete despite large depth.

CDR3 length: 10 amino acids. The germline gives CDR1 DFQATT, CDR2 SNEGSKA (reference sequence). V was pared by 7 bases and J by 6 bases, with 8 bases between. Concerning this clone: The antigen is unknown.

This chain connects TRBV20-1 to TRBJ2-3; no clear D gene. The sequence came from a woman aged 25 to 39 in good health. Specimen: memory CD4+ T cells sorted from blood. Sample subset: CD45RA-negative fraction. The DNA of the CDR3 is TGCAGTGTCTCCTTCGATACGCAGTATTTT. Its protein product is CSVSFDTQYF.